This passage covers 17 T cell receptor beta chains from one sample sequenced in a study of blood T cell repertoires in COVID-19. Here immunoSEQ multiplex PCR was the method, and the copy in TCRdb shows in-frame clones only, minus some. The sample contains 250,000 to 350,000 clones, approximately 85% of which appear only once. Sequencing used peripheral blood. Receptors were obtained from a human donor with COVID-19, enrolled during active disease. The donor label of this sample is uncertain.

In its sample, this clone was seen a few times. The chain employs TRBV6-5 and TRBJ2-4; a weak D match, TRBD2 (6 bases). Germline V lookup: CDR1 MNHEY, CDR2 SVGAGI. The CDR3 sequence is 13 residues long. Between the trimmed V and J ends, which lost 5 bases and 3 bases, there was a span of 8 bases. CDR3 amino acids: CASSRGSKNIQYF. The CDR3, as DNA: TGTGCCAGCAGTCGGGGGAGCAAAAACATTCAGTACTTC.

The chain couples TRBV6-2 or TRBV6-3 to TRBJ2-7; 10 positions match TRBD1. Unmatched junction bases numbered 4, after V lost 3 bases and J lost 2 bases. The V gene's germline CDR1 is MNHEY and CDR2 SVGEGT. This CDR3 contains 15 residues. The CDR3 coding sequence is TGTGCCAGCAGTTATGCCGGGACAGGGGCCTACGAGCAGTACTTC. Its translation: CASSYAGTGAYEQYF.

This clone was seen only a few times. The V gene is TRBV29-1, the J gene TRBJ2-6; D possibly corresponds to TRBD1 (6 bases). The CDR3 sequence is 17 residues long. The germline V gene encodes CDR1 SQVTM and CDR2 ANQGSEA. The ends were cut back, 7 bases at V and 1 base at J, with 20 bases in the middle. CDR3 loop: CSARTGTSGSGANVLTF. The DNA for the CDR3 is TGCAGCGCTAGAACAGGGACATCCGGATCTGGGGCCAACGTCCTGACTTTC.

The rearrangement uses TRBV3-1 (or the pseudogene TRBV3-2) and TRBJ1-5; the D is unclear. Germline V CDR1 and CDR2: LGHDT, YNNKEL (reference sequence). The CDR3 length is 15 residues. V was clipped by 2 bases and J by 5 bases, with 13 bases between them. The CDR3 sequence is CASSQNTMLDQPQHF. CDR3 sequence (DNA): TGTGCCAGCAGCCAAAATACGATGTTAGATCAGCCCCAGCATTTT.

This sequence joins TRBV19 and TRBJ1-6; D is unresolved. The length of the CDR3 is 15 residues. Germline V gene data show CDR1 as LNHDA and CDR2 as SQIVND (reference sequence). Trimming shortened V by 1 base and J by 6 bases, and 10 bases separated the two germline ends. CDR3 sequence reads: CASSIGWSFNSPLHF. The CDR3 DNA follows: TGTGCCAGTAGTATAGGGTGGAGCTTTAATTCACCCCTCCACTTT.

The chain is built from TRBV6-4 and TRBJ2-2; D remains ambiguous. Trimming stripped 6 bases from V and 3 bases from J, with 11 bases between. Germline assignment: CDR1 MRHNA and CDR2 SNTAGT. The CDR3 spans 14 residues. The CDR3, as DNA: TGTGCCAGCAGCCCGGAGATCGACACCGGGGAGCTGTTTTTT. It translates to CASSPEIDTGELFF.

This chain uses TRBV7-3 with TRBJ2-1, with no clear D. This CDR3 is built from 14 residues. Germline assignment: CDR1 SGHTA and CDR2 FQGTGA. The ends were cut back, 5 bases at V and 1 base at J, with 9 bases in the middle. The CDR3 here is CASSPPGSYNEQFF. The DNA of the CDR3 is TGTGCCAGCAGCCCCCCAGGATCCTACAATGAGCAGTTCTTC.

The rearrangement joins TRBV6-5 to TRBJ1-5; D is uncertain. The CDR3 contains 15 residues. CDR1 is MNHEY, CDR2 SVGAGI, per germline. Trimming removed 0 bases at V and 0 bases at J, with 6 bases between. The CDR3 loop is CASSYSADSNQPQHF. The CDR3 DNA sequence: TGTGCCAGCAGTTACTCGGCAGATAGCAATCAGCCCCAGCATTTT.

The V call is TRBV6-2 or TRBV6-3, the J call TRBJ1-1, with D possibly being TRBD1 (6 bases). CDR1 and CDR2 (germline): MNHEY, SVGEGT. The V and J ends lost 1 base and 1 base respectively, with 10 bases between them. The CDR3 contains 15 residues. The CDR3 region is CASSYWGQRNTEAFF. The CDR3 DNA reads as TGTGCCAGCAGTTACTGGGGACAAAGGAACACTGAAGCTTTCTTT.

The V gene is TRBV5-4, the J gene TRBJ1-6; no firm D call. V shed 5 bases and J shed 4 bases, with 7 bases lying between them. The CDR3 extends over 13 amino acids. CDR1 is SGHNT, CDR2 YYREEE, per germline (reference sequence). CDR3: CASRREYNSPLHF. The CDR3 DNA sequence: TGTGCCAGCAGACGGGAGTATAATTCACCCCTCCACTTT.

The V and J genes are TRBV5-1 and TRBJ1-4; D possibly corresponds to TRBD1 (6 bases). Per germline, CDR1 SGHRS and CDR2 YFSETQ. CDR3 length: 17 amino acids. V was trimmed by 1 base and J by 3 bases, leaving 16 bases between them. The CDR3 spells CASSLSARGVANEKLFF. CDR3 sequence (DNA): TGCGCCAGCAGCTTGTCGGCCAGGGGTGTAGCTAATGAAAAACTGTTTTTT.

This rearrangement joins TRBV28 to TRBJ1-1; D is ambiguous. CDR3 length: 10 amino acids. V was pared by 7 bases and J by 6 bases, with 6 bases between. Per the germline V gene, CDR1 is MDHEN and CDR2 is SYDVKM. The CDR3 DNA reads as TGTGCCAGCACCGGGGCTGAAGCTTTCTTT. This encodes CASTGAEAFF.

The J gene is TRBJ2-7, the V gene TRBV6-6; 11 bases are a match to TRBD1. The CDR3 runs 17 residues. In germline, CDR1 is MNHNY, CDR2 SVGAGI (reference sequence). V lost 5 bases and J lost 0; bases outside the gene matches: 9. Here the CDR3 DNA reads TGTGCCAGCAGTCCCCAGTGGACAGGGGGCATCTCCTACGAGCAGTACTTC. Its protein is CASSPQWTGGISYEQYF.

Comment on this clone: The sample carries other DNA sequences with the same CDR3. J is TRBJ1-2 and V is TRBV12-3 or TRBV12-4, with D perhaps TRBD1 (6 bases). There are 13 residues in the CDR3. V was clipped by 5 bases and J by 5 bases, with 12 bases between them. CDR3 in amino acids: CASSKQGGYGYTF. As DNA, the CDR3 is TGTGCCAGCAGTAAACAGGGAGGGTATGGCTACACCTTC.

The chain couples TRBV9 to TRBJ2-3; D gene ambiguous. V was shortened by 0 bases and J by 2 bases, with 7 bases between the two germline ends. CDR1 is SGDLS and CDR2 is YYNGEE in the germline V gene. This CDR3 spans 14 amino acids. The DNA for the CDR3 is TGTGCCAGCAGCGTAGGGCCTCTCACAGATACGCAGTATTTT. Its translation: CASSVGPLTDTQYF.

The chain recombines TRBV5-4 with TRBJ2-1; 11 bases align to TRBD2. The J segment lost 5 bases and the V segment lost 0 bases, leaving 1 base of the junction unmatched. CDR1 and CDR2 from the germline V gene are SGHNT and YYREEE (reference sequence). CDR3 length equals 15 residues. Here the CDR3 reads CASSLVAGGDNEQFF. CDR3 in DNA: TGTGCCAGCAGCTTGGTAGCGGGAGGGGACAATGAGCAGTTCTTC.

This clone was seen a few times. The CDR3 DNA reads TGTGCCAGCAGCTTTCTAGCGGGAGGCTCCTACGAGCAGTACTTC. This codes for CASSFLAGGSYEQYF. This chain joins TRBV7-8 and TRBJ2-7; TRBD2 aligns across 11 bases. After removal of 3 bases from V and 0 bases from J, the junction contained 1 base not matched to a gene. The V gene's germline CDR1 is SGHVS and CDR2 FQNEAQ. CDR3 length equals 15 residues.